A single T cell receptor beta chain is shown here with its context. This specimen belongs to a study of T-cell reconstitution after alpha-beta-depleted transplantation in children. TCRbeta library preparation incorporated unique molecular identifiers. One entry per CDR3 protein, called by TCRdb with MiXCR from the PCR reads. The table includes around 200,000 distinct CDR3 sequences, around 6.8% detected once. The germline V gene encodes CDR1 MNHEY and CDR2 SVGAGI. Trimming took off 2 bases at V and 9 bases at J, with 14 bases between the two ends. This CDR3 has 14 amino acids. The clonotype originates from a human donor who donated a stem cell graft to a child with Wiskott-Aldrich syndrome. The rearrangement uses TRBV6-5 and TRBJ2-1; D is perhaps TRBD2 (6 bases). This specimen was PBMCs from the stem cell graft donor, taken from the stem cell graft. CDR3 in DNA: TGTGCCAGCAGTTACATCGGGAGAACGGGTGAGCAGTTCTTC. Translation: CASSYIGRTGEQFF.